This T cell receptor beta chain was identified in a study of T cell clones after liver transplantation. Study background: Tolerant meant at least one year fully off immunosuppression without liver enzymes above twice normal. Samples came pre-transplant, pre-randomization before withdrawal, and post-randomization after withdrawal ended.

Notes on this clone: Its antigen is currently unknown.

The repertoire was sequenced with immunoSEQ multiplex PCR; TCRdb's copy has only in-frame clones and lacks some. The table includes nearly 45,000 clones, roughly 84% detected once. Study outcomes and limitations: Post-transplant time points were not standardized, so conclusions are preliminary.

The CDR3 spans 14 residues. Germline values: CDR1 GTSNPN, CDR2 SVGIG (reference sequence). The germline V and J ends were trimmed by 3 bases and 8 bases, with 16 bases remaining between them. Sequencing used CD4+ T cells from blood, obtained 24 months after liver transplant. This sequence was found in a human patient who received a liver transplant. Some T cells could come from the graft donor. The genes are TRBV30 and TRBJ1-4; D is perhaps TRBD1 (6 bases). CDR3 protein: CAWSFIKTGEKLFF. The DNA for the CDR3 is TGTGCCTGGAGCTTCATAAAGACAGGAGAAAAACTGTTTTTT. The variable domain in full, completed from reference TRBV30 and TRBJ1-4, reads SQTIHQWPATLVQPVGSPLSLECTVEGTSNPNLYWYRQAAGRGLQLLFYSVGIGQISSEVPQNLSASRPQDRQFILSSKKLLLSDSGFYLCAWSFIKTGEKLFFGSGTQLSVL.